The clone carrying this TCR beta chain has just one count. The sample originates from a study of blood T cell repertoires in COVID-19. Overall study context: COVID-19 samples collected from the United States, Italy and Spain covered acute and convalescent phases. Sources were T cells, B-cell-depleted T cells, or PBMCs; the material itself was cDNA or gDNA.

Methods used by the authors: Amplified reference gene primers provided the basis for estimating nucleated cell counts. The repertoire was sequenced with immunoSEQ multiplex PCR; TCRdb's copy has only in-frame clones and lacks some. The DNA gave D and trimming, while V, J and clone size come from that table. Of under 300,000 clones listed, around 86% are singletons. Germline lookup yields CDR1 SNHLY and CDR2 FYNNEI. Between the trimmed V and J ends, which lost 3 bases and 4 bases, there was a span of 12 bases. This CDR3 contains 14 residues. The source material was peripheral blood. The J gene is TRBJ1-1, the V gene TRBV2; D call uncertain. The source is a woman aged 55-69 years with active or convalescent COVID-19. The CDR3: CASSDRRLPTEAFF. CDR3 sequence (DNA): TGTGCCAGCAGTGACAGACGACTACCCACTGAAGCTTTCTTT.